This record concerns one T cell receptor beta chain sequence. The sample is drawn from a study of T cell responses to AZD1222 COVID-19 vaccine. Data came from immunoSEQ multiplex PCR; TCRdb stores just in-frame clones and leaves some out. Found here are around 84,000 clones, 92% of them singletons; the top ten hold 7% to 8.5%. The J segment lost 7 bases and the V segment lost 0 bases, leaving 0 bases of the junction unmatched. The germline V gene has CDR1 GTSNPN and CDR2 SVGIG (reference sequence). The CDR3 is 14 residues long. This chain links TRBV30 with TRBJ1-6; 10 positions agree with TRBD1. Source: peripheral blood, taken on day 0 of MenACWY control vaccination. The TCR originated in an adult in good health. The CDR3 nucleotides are TGTGCCTGGAGTGTGGGACAGGGGAATTCACCCCTCCACTTT. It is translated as CAWSVGQGNSPLHF. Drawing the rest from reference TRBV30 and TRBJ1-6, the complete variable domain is SQTIHQWPATLVQPVGSPLSLECTVEGTSNPNLYWYRQAAGRGLQLLFYSVGIGQISSEVPQNLSASRPQDRQFILSSKKLLLSDSGFYLCAWSVGQGNSPLHFGNGTRLTVT.